A selection of T cell receptor beta chains follows, all from one sample in a study of Ad26.COV2.S vaccination and SARS-CoV-2 variants. Some clones are missing from TCRdb's copy, which holds only in-frame ones; the method was immunoSEQ multiplex PCR. The sample lists 360,000 or so clones; approximately 91% were seen once. The sequences come from peripheral blood, collected in a trial of Ad26.COV2.S vaccine versus placebo. The receptors stem from a person between 18 and 65 years old who received the Ad26.COV2.S COVID-19 vaccine or a placebo. CDR3s leave out the opening cysteine and the closing phenylalanine or tryptophan.

V gene	J gene	CDR3 protein
TRBV28	TRBJ2-5	ATLPPAETQY
TRBV5-5	TRBJ1-1	ASSLKRTHTEAF
TRBV30	TRBJ2-5	AWGSAQETQY
TRBV25-1	TRBJ2-2	ASTASGPNTGELF
TRBV6-1	TRBJ1-1	ASREGFLNTEAF
TRBV19	TRBJ2-5	ASSLVALETQY
TRBV11-3	TRBJ2-4	ASSLEGHNIQY
TRBV28	TRBJ1-2	ASRLDRGRGYT
TRBV28	TRBJ2-3	ASSFQGSTDTQY
TRBV4-2	TRBJ2-1	ASSQDFTEQF
TRBV2	TRBJ1-2	ASSDVEAGGVYGYT
TRBV15	TRBJ2-2	ATSRDLRNTGELF